The 23 T cell receptor beta chains below were found in one sample sequenced in a study of patients and donors after allogeneic stem cell transplantation. TCRdb reprocessed the RT-PCR reads with MiXCR, giving one entry per CDR3 protein. Of about 960,000 distinct CDR3 sequences listed, approximately 19% are singletons. Material for sequencing was blood, either unsorted or a sorted T cell fraction (not recorded which). All receptors derive from a human donor who was either an allogeneic HSCT recipient or a stem cell or donor lymphocyte infusion donor (not recorded which). It is not recorded whose cells these are; they may come from a transplant donor.

This sequence joins TRBV5-6 and TRBJ2-1; D perhaps matches TRBD1 (5 bases). With 3 bases removed from V and 13 bases from J, the gap between germline ends came to 14 bases. CDR3 size: 12 residues. The V gene's germline CDR1 is SGHDT and CDR2 YYEEEE. The DNA of the CDR3 is TGTGCCAGCAGCTCAGACAGCCATGCACAGTTCTTC. It codes for CASSSDSHAQFF.

This clonotype was seen only a few times. The V and J genes are TRBV5-1 and TRBJ1-2, with D hard to call. This CDR3 comprises 14 residues. The germline V gene has CDR1 SGHRS and CDR2 YFSETQ. V lost 4 bases to trimming and J lost 2 bases, with 12 bases between them. The CDR3 reads CASSQTGPNYGYTF. In DNA, the CDR3 is TGCGCCAGCAGCCAAACCGGGCCGAACTATGGCTACACCTTC.

The rearrangement uses TRBV6-2 or TRBV6-3 and TRBJ1-2; D gene unclear. The CDR3 is made up of 14 amino acids. Germline V CDR1 and CDR2: MNHEY, SVGEGT. V was pared by 6 bases and J by 5 bases, with 16 bases between. The CDR3 DNA reads as TGTGCCAGCAGGCTGGACGGCGGGCCGTATGGCTACACCTTC. Encoded protein: CASRLDGGPYGYTF.

V is TRBV12-3 or TRBV12-4 and J is TRBJ1-6; D might be TRBD1 (5 bases). V was shortened by 5 bases and J by 10 bases, with 12 bases between the two germline ends. The CDR3 runs to 13 residues. CDR3 sequence (DNA): TGTGCCAGCAGTACAGGTCCCAAATCACCCCTCCACTTT. This codes for CASSTGPKSPLHF.

This clonotype was counted a few times. V is TRBV6-1 and J is TRBJ1-2; D not resolved. The CDR3 spans 14 residues. V shed 5 bases and J shed 4 bases, with 14 bases lying between them. The germline gives CDR1 MNHNS, CDR2 SASEGT. The CDR3 region is CASSHPGQSYGYTF. The CDR3 nucleotides are TGTGCCAGCAGTCACCCCGGGCAGTCCTATGGCTACACCTTC.

This sequence joins TRBV28 and TRBJ2-1, with a possible D match to TRBD1 (6 bases). CDR3 length: 12 amino acids. The V gene's germline CDR1 is MDHEN and CDR2 SYDVKM. V lost 10 bases and J lost 6, with 13 bases in between. CDR3 DNA sequence: TGTGCCATCAAGGGGGTTGGCAATGAGCAGTTCTTC. Its translation: CAIKGVGNEQFF.

The genes are TRBV12-3 or TRBV12-4 and TRBJ1-2, with D uncertain. The CDR3 spans 14 residues. With 3 bases removed from V and 8 bases from J, the gap between germline ends came to 16 bases. The chain's CDR3 is CASSFQGAWEGYTF. The CDR3 DNA follows: TGTGCCAGCAGTTTCCAAGGAGCCTGGGAGGGCTACACCTTC.

This clonotype was seen more than once but under ten times. The gene calls are TRBV30 and TRBJ2-2; D is unresolved. The germline V and J ends were trimmed by 5 bases and 1 base, with 8 bases remaining between them. The CDR3 runs 13 residues. The germline V gene has CDR1 GTSNPN and CDR2 SVGIG (reference sequence). The CDR3 loop is CAWLALNTGELFF. The CDR3 DNA follows: TGTGCCTGGTTGGCTTTGAACACCGGGGAGCTGTTTTTT.

The chain couples TRBV5-1 to TRBJ2-7; 7 positions agree with TRBD1. The CDR3 consists of 14 residues. CDR1 and CDR2 from the germline V gene are SGHRS and YFSETQ. Trimming removed 5 bases from V and 0 bases from J; junction bases left unmatched: 5. The CDR3 nucleotides are TGCGCCAGCAGGAGGGGACAGCCCTCCTACGAGCAGTACTTC. Translating gives CASRRGQPSYEQYF.

This clonotype was observed a few times. The chain couples TRBV29-1 to TRBJ2-3; tentatively, D is TRBD1 or TRBD2 (5 bases each). The CDR3 totals 11 residues. The germline gives CDR1 SQVTM, CDR2 ANQGSEA. The germline V and J ends were trimmed by 3 bases and 9 bases, with 10 bases remaining between them. CDR3 coding DNA: TGCAGCGTTGAGGGGACCTCCACGCAGTATTTT. Its translation is CSVEGTSTQYF.

This CDR3 reads CATLGDSTYEQYF. The CDR3 bases are TGTGCCACCCTCGGAGACAGTACCTACGAGCAGTACTTC. The gene calls are TRBV28 and TRBJ2-7; D may be TRBD1 (5 bases). V was trimmed by 10 bases and J by 2 bases, leaving 15 bases between them. Germline assignment: CDR1 MDHEN and CDR2 SYDVKM. The CDR3 runs 13 residues.

This chain connects TRBV3-1 to TRBJ1-5; TRBD1 might be the D (6 bases). This CDR3 comprises 15 residues. The ends were cut back, 3 bases at V and 2 bases at J, with 11 bases in the middle. Germline V gene lookup returns CDR1 LGHDT and CDR2 YNNKEL (reference sequence). The CDR3 here is CASSQGPGGNQPQHF. CDR3 nucleotides: TGTGCCAGCAGCCAGGGCCCAGGGGGCAATCAGCCCCAGCATTTT.

This clonotype was detected a few times. V gene TRBV7-7 combines with J gene TRBJ2-5; D assignment may be TRBD1 or TRBD2 (5 bases each). V lost 7 bases, J lost 3 bases, and 15 bases lay in between. Germline CDR1 SSHAT, CDR2 FNYEAQ (reference sequence). This CDR3 spans 14 amino acids. The CDR3 loop reads CASTKIGDEETQYF. For the CDR3, the DNA is TGTGCCAGCACCAAAATAGGGGACGAAGAGACCCAGTACTTC.

This clonotype was counted between two and nine times. The gene calls are TRBV6-5 and TRBJ2-2; 10 nucleotides agree with TRBD1. CDR3 length: 17 residues. Germline-derived CDR1 and CDR2 are MNHEY and SVGAGI. V trimming: 0 bases; J trimming: 5 bases; junction bases outside the gene matches: 6. Written as DNA, the CDR3 is TGTGCCAGCAGTTACTCGATGGGACAGGGGCTTACCGGGGAGCTGTTTTTT. Protein product: CASSYSMGQGLTGELFF.

Only a few counts were recorded for this clonotype. CDR3 sequence (DNA): TGTGCCAGCAGCCGTTATAGCGGGACATCCACAGATACGCAGTATTTT. This gives the protein CASSRYSGTSTDTQYF. The chain has TRBV7-6 and TRBJ2-3, with 8 nucleotides matching TRBD2. From germline, CDR1 is SGHVS and CDR2 FNYEAQ. V dropped 5 bases and J dropped 2; count of bases not matched to a gene: 9. The CDR3 is 16 amino acids.

This clonotype appeared many times. CDR3: CASSFLDGGLYGYTF. DNA of the CDR3: TGTGCCAGCAGTTTCCTGGACGGGGGGCTTTATGGCTACACCTTC. The chain links TRBV27 to TRBJ1-2; D might be TRBD1 (6 bases). Trimming cost V 3 bases and J 5 bases, with 16 bases left between them. Germline CDR1 reads MNHEY; CDR2 reads SMNVEV (reference sequence). The CDR3 has 15 amino acids.

The table lists this clonotype with a few counts. The V call is TRBV7-2, the J call TRBJ1-2, with D possibly matching TRBD1 (5 bases). Per the germline V gene, CDR1 is SGHTA and CDR2 is FQGNSA. The CDR3 totals 14 residues. V was pared by 4 bases and J by 3 bases, with 12 bases between. CDR3 sequence reads: CASSYLGAHYGYTF. CDR3 DNA sequence: TGTGCCAGCAGCTATCTCGGGGCGCACTATGGCTACACCTTC.

This clonotype was counted many times. CDR3 residues: CASSSQDRSPQHF. The CDR3 coding sequence is TGTGCCAGCAGTTCACAGGACCGGTCGCCCCAGCATTTT. The chain couples TRBV12-3 or TRBV12-4 to TRBJ1-5; D possibly corresponds to TRBD1 (5 bases). Trimming stripped 4 bases from V and 9 bases from J, with 13 bases between. The CDR3 contains 13 residues.

In this sample, this clonotype turned up a few times. This chain links TRBV7-9 with TRBJ1-2; D unresolved. The germline gives CDR1 SEHNR, CDR2 FQNEAQ (reference sequence). The CDR3 loop spans 15 amino acids. V lost 3 bases and J lost 5, with 16 bases in between. CDR3 nucleotide sequence: TGTGCCAGCAGCTTCCCGACGGCACGACAATATGGCTACACCTTC. Protein sequence: CASSFPTARQYGYTF.

The V call is TRBV19, the J call TRBJ2-7; D is undetermined. Germline CDR1 is LNHDA and CDR2 is SQIVND (reference sequence). This CDR3 region has 11 residues. Trimming took off 6 bases at V and 4 bases at J, with 7 bases between the two ends. This CDR3 is CASRFGYEQYF. The CDR3 nucleotides are TGTGCCAGTAGGTTCGGGTACGAGCAGTACTTC.

The rearrangement links TRBV12-3 or TRBV12-4 to TRBJ1-4; tentatively, D is TRBD1 (6 bases). V shed 0 bases and J shed 8 bases, with 13 bases lying between them. The CDR3 consists of 15 residues. The CDR3 loop reads CASSLAGQGMEKLFF. Written as DNA, the CDR3 is TGTGCCAGCAGTTTAGCAGGGCAGGGGATGGAAAAACTGTTTTTT.

This clonotype appeared a few times. This chain uses TRBV6-2 or TRBV6-3 with TRBJ2-1, with 8 bases that match TRBD2. The germline CDR1 and CDR2 sequences are MNHEY and SVGEGT. Germline trimming cut 0 bases from V and 0 bases from J; bases unmatched to any gene: 4. The CDR3 has 17 residues. The CDR3: CASSYSTAGGSYNEQFF. CDR3 coding DNA: TGTGCCAGCAGTTACTCGACCGCGGGGGGCTCCTACAATGAGCAGTTCTTC.

DNA for the CDR3: TGTGCCAGCAGTGAATGGGCAGGGAGCTCCTACAATGAGCAGTTCTTC. Encoded protein: CASSEWAGSSYNEQFF. The chain couples TRBV25-1 to TRBJ2-1; D could derive from TRBD1 or TRBD2 (5 bases each). The germline CDR1 and CDR2 sequences are MGHDK and SYGVNS. CDR3 length: 16 amino acids. Deletions cut 1 base from V and 0 bases from J, with 10 bases between.